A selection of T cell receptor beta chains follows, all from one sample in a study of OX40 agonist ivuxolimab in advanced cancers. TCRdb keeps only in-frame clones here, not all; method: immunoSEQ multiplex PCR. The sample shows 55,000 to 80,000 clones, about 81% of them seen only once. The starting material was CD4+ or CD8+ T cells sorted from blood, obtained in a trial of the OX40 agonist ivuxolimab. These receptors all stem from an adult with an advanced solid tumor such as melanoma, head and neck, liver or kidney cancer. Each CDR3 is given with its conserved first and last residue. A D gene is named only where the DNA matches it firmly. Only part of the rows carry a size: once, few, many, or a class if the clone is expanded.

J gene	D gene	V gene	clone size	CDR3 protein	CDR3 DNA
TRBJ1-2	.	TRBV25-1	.	CASSSAGTDYGYTF	TGTGCCAGCAGTTCCGCCGGGACGGACTATGGCTACACCTTC
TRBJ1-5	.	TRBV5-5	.	CASSLLAALDQPQHF	TGTGCCAGCAGCCTGTTGGCGGCGCTTGATCAGCCCCAGCATTTT
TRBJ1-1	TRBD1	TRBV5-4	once	CASSRTTGGGTEAFF	TGTGCCAGCAGCCGCACGACAGGGGGAGGCACTGAAGCTTTCTTT
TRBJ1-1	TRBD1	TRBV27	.	CASSPRGRVVMNTEAFF	TGTGCCAGCAGTCCCAGGGGGCGGGTTGTGATGAACACTGAAGCTTTCTTT
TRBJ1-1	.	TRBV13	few	CASSLTGPGTEAFF	TGTGCCAGCAGCTTAACAGGCCCAGGGACTGAAGCTTTCTTT
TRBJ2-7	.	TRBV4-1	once	CASSQLPTGYYSYEQYF	TGCGCCAGCAGCCAGCTTCCGACAGGCTATTACTCCTACGAGCAGTACTTC
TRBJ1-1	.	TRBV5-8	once	CASIRPQGGGGTEAFF	TGTGCCAGCATCCGTCCCCAGGGAGGGGGTGGCACTGAAGCTTTCTTT
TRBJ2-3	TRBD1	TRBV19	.	CASSTRQGSYTDTQYF	TGTGCCAGTAGTACTCGACAGGGGTCCTACACAGATACGCAGTATTTT
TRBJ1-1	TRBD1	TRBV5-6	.	CASSPGTGFMNTEAFF	TGTGCCAGCAGCCCAGGGACAGGATTTATGAACACTGAAGCTTTCTTT
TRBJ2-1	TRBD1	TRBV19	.	CASEDRVNEQFF	TGTGCCAGTGAGGACAGGGTCAATGAGCAGTTCTTC
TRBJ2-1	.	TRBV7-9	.	CASSLKRLDVNEQFF	TGTGCCAGCAGCTTAAAAAGGCTAGATGTCAATGAGCAGTTCTTC
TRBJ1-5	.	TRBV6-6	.	CASSSRMGDQPQHF	TGTGCCAGCAGTTCTCGTATGGGGGATCAGCCCCAGCATTTT
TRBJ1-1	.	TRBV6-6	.	CASSSRSEAFF	TGTGCCAGCAGTAGTCGGTCTGAAGCTTTCTTT
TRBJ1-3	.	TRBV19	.	CASSLVGDGRAYF	TGTGCCAGTAGTTTAGTTGGGGACGGACGAGCATATTTT
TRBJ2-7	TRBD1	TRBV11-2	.	CASSIRLGQGAHEQYF	TGTGCCAGCAGCATTAGACTCGGACAGGGGGCCCACGAGCAGTACTTC
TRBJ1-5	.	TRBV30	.	CAWRRPGLRDNQPQHF	TGTGCCTGGCGGCGGCCCGGGCTAAGAGACAATCAGCCCCAGCATTTT
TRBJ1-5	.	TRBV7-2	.	CASSLAHSQPQHF	TGTGCCAGCAGCTTAGCACACTCTCAGCCCCAGCATTTT
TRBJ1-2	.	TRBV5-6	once	CASSLGGGYTF	TGTGCCAGCAGCTTGGGGGGTGGCTACACCTTC
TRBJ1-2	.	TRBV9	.	CASSDGRRANYGYTF	TGTGCCAGCAGCGACGGACGCAGGGCAAACTATGGCTACACCTTC
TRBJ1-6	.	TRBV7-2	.	CASSPGTIGSPLHF	TGTGCCAGCAGCCCCGGGACCATAGGTTCACCCCTCCACTTT
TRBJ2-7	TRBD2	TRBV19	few	CASRNQGSGTHEQYF	TGTGCCAGTAGAAATCAGGGTAGCGGGACCCACGAGCAGTACTTC
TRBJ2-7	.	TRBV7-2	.	CASSHPGPPVREQYF	TGTGCCAGCAGCCATCCGGGACCCCCGGTGCGCGAGCAGTACTTC
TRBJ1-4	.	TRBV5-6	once	CASSLVGEGAKEKLFF	TGTGCCAGCAGCTTGGTGGGGGAAGGGGCTAAAGAAAAACTGTTTTTT
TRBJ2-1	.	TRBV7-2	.	CASSLRTGNYNEQFF	TGTGCCAGCAGCTTAAGGACCGGGAATTACAATGAGCAGTTCTTC
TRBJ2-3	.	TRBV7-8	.	CASSPTRDTDTQYF	TGTGCCAGCAGCCCCACTAGAGACACAGATACGCAGTATTTT
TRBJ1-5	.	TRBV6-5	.	CASRPDLSSNQPQHF	TGTGCCAGCAGACCGGACCTTAGTAGCAATCAGCCCCAGCATTTT
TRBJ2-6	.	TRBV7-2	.	CASTQTGANVLTF	TGTGCCAGCACCCAGACGGGGGCCAACGTCCTGACTTTC
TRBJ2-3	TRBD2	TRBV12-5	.	CASGLRAGPDTQYF	TGTGCTAGTGGTTTGCGAGCGGGACCAGATACGCAGTATTTT